This T cell receptor beta chain was observed in a study of T cells expressing NK-cell markers. On the study more broadly: It was sorted CD3+CD56+NKG2C+, CD3+CD56+NKG2C- and CD3+CD56-NKG2C+ T cells that supplied the TCR beta repertoires. Seven HCMV-seropositive donors and one seronegative donor made up the eight sequenced donors.

Each CDR3 protein gets one entry in TCRdb, which reprocessed the 5' RACE reads and gives no DNA. The sample totals about 430,000 distinct CDR3 sequences. The study's findings and limits: Of the CD8+ T cells in more than five donors, 1.0-7.0% belonged to dominant NKG2C+ clonotypes. Researchers report these clonotypes also headed the CD3+CD56-NKG2C+ fraction in four donors.

Germline V gene lookup returns CDR1 MNHEY and CDR2 SMNVEV (reference sequence). This CDR3 spans 15 amino acids. As to this clonotype: What it binds is unknown.

Sequenced sample: blood T cells: a sorted CD56 or NKG2C T cell subset, CD4+ or CD8+ T cells, or bulk PBMC T cells (not recorded which). This receptor was obtained from a woman in her fifties or sixties in good health. The genes are TRBV27 and TRBJ2-2; TCRdb gives TRBD2 as the D gene, but with no DNA this cannot be confirmed. CDR3 sequence reads: CASSPIAGVSGELFF.